A selection of T cell receptor beta chains follows, all from one sample in a study of sequential checkpoint blockade in melanoma. Sequenced by immunoSEQ multiplex PCR; TCRdb stores in-frame clones only, minus some. The table has around 15,000 clones, roughly 50% seen once; the top ten hold about a sixth. The starting material was CD8+ T cells sorted from blood (inferred from file names), obtained from a patient given nivolumab and ipilimumab in sequence. The receptors derive from a human donor with melanoma. The CDR3 runs from the conserved cysteine through the conserved F or W. Fields, in order: CDR3 DNA, CDR3 protein, D gene, J gene, clone size, CDR3 length, V gene. A D gene is named only where the DNA matches it firmly. Clone sizes are given selectively: once, few, many, or a class where the clone is expanded.

cdr3_nt: TGTGCCAGCAGCTTGGCGGGTGAAGACTACGAGCAGTACTTC
cdr3_aa: CASSLAGEDYEQYF
d_call: -
j_call: TRBJ2-7
clone_size: few
cdr3_length: 14
v_call: TRBV5-3

cdr3_nt: TGTGCCAGCAGCCCTCTTCGGGATTCTAGCACAGATACGCAGTATTTT
cdr3_aa: CASSPLRDSSTDTQYF
d_call: -
j_call: TRBJ2-3
clone_size: -
cdr3_length: 16
v_call: TRBV7-9

cdr3_nt: TGTGCCAGCAGCGGCCACAGGGTGGGCACCGGGGAGCTGTTTTTT
cdr3_aa: CASSGHRVGTGELFF
d_call: -
j_call: TRBJ2-2
clone_size: -
cdr3_length: 15
v_call: TRBV9

cdr3_nt: TGTGCCAGTAGTAGACGACATTACTCTGGAAACACCATATATTTT
cdr3_aa: CASSRRHYSGNTIYF
d_call: -
j_call: TRBJ1-3
clone_size: few
cdr3_length: 15
v_call: TRBV19

cdr3_nt: TGTGCCAGCAGGGAAGGACTAGCGGGAACCTACGAGCAGTACTTC
cdr3_aa: CASREGLAGTYEQYF
d_call: TRBD2
j_call: TRBJ2-7
clone_size: -
cdr3_length: 15
v_call: TRBV2

cdr3_nt: TGTGCCAGCAGCCCCCGGGTAGCGGGAAGGATGGGGGATACGCAGTATTTT
cdr3_aa: CASSPRVAGRMGDTQYF
d_call: TRBD2
j_call: TRBJ2-3
clone_size: -
cdr3_length: 17
v_call: TRBV7-9

cdr3_nt: TGCGCCAGTCGGCCAGGGATAGTCGGCTACGAGCAGTACTTC
cdr3_aa: CASRPGIVGYEQYF
d_call: -
j_call: TRBJ2-7
clone_size: -
cdr3_length: 14
v_call: TRBV5-1

cdr3_nt: TGTGCCAGCAGCTTAGGACTTGAGGGCTTCTACGAGCAGTACTTC
cdr3_aa: CASSLGLEGFYEQYF
d_call: -
j_call: TRBJ2-7
clone_size: -
cdr3_length: 15
v_call: TRBV11-2

cdr3_nt: TGTGCCAGCAGCCCCGGGTTGGATGAGCAGTTCTTC
cdr3_aa: CASSPGLDEQFF
d_call: -
j_call: TRBJ2-1
clone_size: -
cdr3_length: 12
v_call: TRBV6-5

cdr3_nt: TGTGCCAGCAGCTTAGAGTTAACAGGGTACGGCTACACCTTC
cdr3_aa: CASSLELTGYGYTF
d_call: -
j_call: TRBJ1-2
clone_size: few
cdr3_length: 14
v_call: TRBV7-8

cdr3_nt: TGTGCCGTCGGAGGGTCGGCGCAGTATTTT
cdr3_aa: CAVGGSAQYF
d_call: -
j_call: TRBJ2-3
clone_size: few
cdr3_length: 10
v_call: TRBV6-5

cdr3_nt: TGTGCCAGCAGTTACTCAGCGGGGGCCTCTAGTGAAAAACTGTTTTTT
cdr3_aa: CASSYSAGASSEKLFF
d_call: -
j_call: TRBJ1-4
clone_size: few
cdr3_length: 16
v_call: TRBV6-5

cdr3_nt: TGTGCCAGCAGTACAGGTTCTGTAGCTTTCTTT
cdr3_aa: CASSTGSVAFF
d_call: -
j_call: TRBJ1-1
clone_size: -
cdr3_length: 11
v_call: TRBV27

cdr3_nt: TGTGCCAGCAGCGCCCAGGGGGCTGGAAACACCATATATTTT
cdr3_aa: CASSAQGAGNTIYF
d_call: TRBD1
j_call: TRBJ1-3
clone_size: -
cdr3_length: 14
v_call: TRBV9

cdr3_nt: TGTGCCAGCAGCCGACACGACCTGATACAGGGCTCGACTATGAACACTGAAGCTTTCTTT
cdr3_aa: CASSRHDLIQGSTMNTEAFF
d_call: -
j_call: TRBJ1-1
clone_size: -
cdr3_length: 20
v_call: TRBV9

cdr3_nt: TGCGCCAGCAGCCATAGCGGGGGGTTTTCCTACGAGCAGTACTTC
cdr3_aa: CASSHSGGFSYEQYF
d_call: TRBD2
j_call: TRBJ2-7
clone_size: few
cdr3_length: 15
v_call: TRBV5-4

cdr3_nt: TGTGCCAGCAGCTCCATGGACGCGGGGCAGTACTTC
cdr3_aa: CASSSMDAGQYF
d_call: -
j_call: TRBJ2-7
clone_size: -
cdr3_length: 12
v_call: TRBV7-9

cdr3_nt: TGTGCCAGCAGCTTCTTTTTACCGGGACAGGGCTACGAGCAGTACTTC
cdr3_aa: CASSFFLPGQGYEQYF
d_call: TRBD1
j_call: TRBJ2-7
clone_size: once
cdr3_length: 16
v_call: TRBV5-4

cdr3_nt: TGTGCCAGCAGCCCTAGCCCGGCCTCGATGGGAGGTCCCGAAGCTTTCTTT
cdr3_aa: CASSPSPASMGGPEAFF
d_call: -
j_call: TRBJ1-1
clone_size: -
cdr3_length: 17
v_call: TRBV7-6

cdr3_nt: TGCAGCGTTCACGTTGGCTCGAACACCGGGGAGCTGTTTTTT
cdr3_aa: CSVHVGSNTGELFF
d_call: -
j_call: TRBJ2-2
clone_size: -
cdr3_length: 14
v_call: TRBV29-1

cdr3_nt: TGTGCCAGCAGCGCTACCCGGGCAGGGGCGGACGAGCAGTACTTC
cdr3_aa: CASSATRAGADEQYF
d_call: -
j_call: TRBJ2-7
clone_size: few
cdr3_length: 15
v_call: TRBV2

cdr3_nt: TGCGCCAGCAGCTTAGACACGTCCTACGAGCAGTACTTC
cdr3_aa: CASSLDTSYEQYF
d_call: -
j_call: TRBJ2-7
clone_size: -
cdr3_length: 13
v_call: TRBV5-1

cdr3_nt: TGTGCCAGCAGCCCTGGGACAGGCCCCTACGAGCAGTACTTC
cdr3_aa: CASSPGTGPYEQYF
d_call: TRBD1
j_call: TRBJ2-7
clone_size: few
cdr3_length: 14
v_call: TRBV9

cdr3_nt: TGCGCCAGCAGCCTACGCGTGACAGGGGGGACCTACGAGCAGTACTTC
cdr3_aa: CASSLRVTGGTYEQYF
d_call: TRBD1
j_call: TRBJ2-7
clone_size: -
cdr3_length: 16
v_call: TRBV5-1

cdr3_nt: TGTGCCAGCCGGCGGGTGGCCTACGAGCAGTACTTC
cdr3_aa: CASRRVAYEQYF
d_call: -
j_call: TRBJ2-7
clone_size: few
cdr3_length: 12
v_call: TRBV28

cdr3_nt: TGTGCCAGCAGCCACGGGGCGGGAGTGCTTGAGCAGTACTTC
cdr3_aa: CASSHGAGVLEQYF
d_call: TRBD2
j_call: TRBJ2-7
clone_size: -
cdr3_length: 14
v_call: TRBV6-9

cdr3_nt: TGTGCCAGCAGTCCCAGGACGGGGGGAGGATATACTGAAGCTTTCTTT
cdr3_aa: CASSPRTGGGYTEAFF
d_call: -
j_call: TRBJ1-1
clone_size: few
cdr3_length: 16
v_call: TRBV28

cdr3_nt: TGTGCCAGCAGCTTAGCGCGCACGAACACTGAAGCTTTCTTT
cdr3_aa: CASSLARTNTEAFF
d_call: -
j_call: TRBJ1-1
clone_size: few
cdr3_length: 14
v_call: TRBV7-6

cdr3_nt: TGTGCCAGCAGCTCCCACCGACAGGGGGCTCGCGGCTACACCTTC
cdr3_aa: CASSSHRQGARGYTF
d_call: TRBD1
j_call: TRBJ1-2
clone_size: -
cdr3_length: 15
v_call: TRBV9

cdr3_nt: TGTGCCAGCAGTAGACAGGCCCTAAACATTCAGTACTTC
cdr3_aa: CASSRQALNIQYF
d_call: -
j_call: TRBJ2-4
clone_size: few
cdr3_length: 13
v_call: TRBV2

cdr3_nt: TGTGCCAGCAGTATCGGACAGGGTAATGAAGCTTTCTTT
cdr3_aa: CASSIGQGNEAFF
d_call: TRBD1
j_call: TRBJ1-1
clone_size: few
cdr3_length: 13
v_call: TRBV28

cdr3_nt: TGCGCCAGCAGCCAAGATAACCCGGAGGGTCAGCCCCAGCATTTT
cdr3_aa: CASSQDNPEGQPQHF
d_call: -
j_call: TRBJ1-5
clone_size: few
cdr3_length: 15
v_call: TRBV4-1

cdr3_nt: TGTGCCAGCAGATCCGGGACAGGAACTACACCCCTCCACTTT
cdr3_aa: CASRSGTGTTPLHF
d_call: TRBD1
j_call: TRBJ1-6
clone_size: -
cdr3_length: 14
v_call: TRBV28

cdr3_nt: TGTGCCAGCAGCAGACTAGCGGGGGGGATGTACGAGCAGTACTTC
cdr3_aa: CASSRLAGGMYEQYF
d_call: TRBD2
j_call: TRBJ2-7
clone_size: -
cdr3_length: 15
v_call: TRBV28

cdr3_nt: TGTGCCAGCTGGAGGGGTGAGCAGTTCTTC
cdr3_aa: CASWRGEQFF
d_call: -
j_call: TRBJ2-1
clone_size: -
cdr3_length: 10
v_call: TRBV2

cdr3_nt: TGTGCCAGCAGTTACCGGACTAGCGGTGGGGCCGGGGAGCTGTTTTTT
cdr3_aa: CASSYRTSGGAGELFF
d_call: TRBD2
j_call: TRBJ2-2
clone_size: -
cdr3_length: 16
v_call: TRBV27

cdr3_nt: TGTGCCAGCAGTGGCGCCGAGAAGACAGATACGCAGTATTTT
cdr3_aa: CASSGAEKTDTQYF
d_call: -
j_call: TRBJ2-3
clone_size: -
cdr3_length: 14
v_call: TRBV2

cdr3_nt: TGTGCCAGCGCGCTCGGGGGGGCGAGTGAGCAGTTCTTC
cdr3_aa: CASALGGASEQFF
d_call: TRBD2
j_call: TRBJ2-1
clone_size: once
cdr3_length: 13
v_call: TRBV6-5

cdr3_nt: TGTGCCAGCAGCCCTACTACAGGGAGCTACGAGCAGTACTTC
cdr3_aa: CASSPTTGSYEQYF
d_call: -
j_call: TRBJ2-7
clone_size: -
cdr3_length: 14
v_call: TRBV5-3